This T cell receptor beta chain was sequenced in a study of T cells expressing NK-cell markers. Study-level background: The study drew TCR beta repertoires from sorted CD3+CD56+NKG2C+, CD3+CD56+NKG2C- and CD3+CD56-NKG2C+ T cells.

The study's findings and limits: As a fraction of CD8+ T cells, dominant NKG2C+ clonotypes reached roughly 1.0-8% in 5 to 7 donors.

TCRdb re-called the 5' RACE reads and shows each CDR3 protein once, DNA omitted. This table holds 200,000 to 300,000 distinct CDR3 sequences. CDR1 is MNHEY, CDR2 SMNVEV, per germline (reference sequence). The CDR3 has 17 amino acids. As concerns this clonotype: Its specificity is unknown.

The chain has TRBV27 and TRBJ2-1; TCRdb gives TRBD2 as the D gene, but with no DNA this cannot be confirmed. The sequenced sample was blood T cells: a sorted CD56 or NKG2C T cell subset, CD4+ or CD8+ T cells, or bulk PBMC T cells (not recorded which). This receptor was taken from a man aged 18 to 29 in good health. The CDR3: CASSLFGAGTIYNEQFF.